This T cell receptor (beta chain) was sequenced for a study of patients with pleural tuberculosis. This clonotype was seen more than once but under ten times. TCRdb passed the reads through MiXCR, listing each CDR3 protein once. Among about 50,000 distinct CDR3 sequences listed, less than 9.5% were seen once. Trimming removed 0 bases from V and 4 bases from J; junction bases left unmatched: 3. Germline V CDR1 and CDR2: SGHAT, FQDESV (reference sequence). The CDR3 totals 16 residues. The TCR comes from a human donor with pleural tuberculosis. This chain uses TRBV11-1 with TRBJ2-1, with 10 bases lining up with TRBD2. The CDR3 region has the DNA TGTGCCAGCAGCTTAGCGTTAGCGGGGGGTTACAATGAGCAGTTCTTC. It encodes CASSLALAGGYNEQFF. Based on the CDR3 plus reference TRBV11-1 and TRBJ2-1, the full variable domain is EAEVAQSPRYKITEKSQAVAFWCDPISGHATLYWYRQILGQGPELLVQFQDESVVDDSQLPKDRFSAERLKGVDSTLKIQPAELGDSAMYLCASSLALAGGYNEQFFGPGTRLTVL.